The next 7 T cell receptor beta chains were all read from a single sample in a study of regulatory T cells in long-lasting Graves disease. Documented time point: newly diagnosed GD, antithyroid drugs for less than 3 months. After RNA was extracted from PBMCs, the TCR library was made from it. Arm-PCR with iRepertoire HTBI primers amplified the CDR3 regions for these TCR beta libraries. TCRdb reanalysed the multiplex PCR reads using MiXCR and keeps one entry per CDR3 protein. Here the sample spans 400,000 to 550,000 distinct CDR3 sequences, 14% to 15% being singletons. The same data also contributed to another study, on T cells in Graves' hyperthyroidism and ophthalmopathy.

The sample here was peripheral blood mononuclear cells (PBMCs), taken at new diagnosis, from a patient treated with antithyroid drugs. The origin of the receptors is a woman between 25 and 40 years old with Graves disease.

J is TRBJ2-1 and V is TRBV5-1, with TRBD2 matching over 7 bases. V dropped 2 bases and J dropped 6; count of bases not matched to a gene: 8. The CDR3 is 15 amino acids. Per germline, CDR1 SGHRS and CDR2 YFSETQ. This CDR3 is CASSFMWGGGNEQFF. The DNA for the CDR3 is TGCGCCAGCAGCTTCATGTGGGGGGGAGGCAATGAGCAGTTCTTC.

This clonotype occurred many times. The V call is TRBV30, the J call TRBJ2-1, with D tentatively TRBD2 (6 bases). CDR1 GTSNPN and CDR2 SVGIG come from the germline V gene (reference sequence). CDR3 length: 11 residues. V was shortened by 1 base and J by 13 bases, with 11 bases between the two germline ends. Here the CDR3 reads CAWSAEAGQFF. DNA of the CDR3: TGTGCCTGGAGTGCCGAAGCGGGCCAGTTCTTC.

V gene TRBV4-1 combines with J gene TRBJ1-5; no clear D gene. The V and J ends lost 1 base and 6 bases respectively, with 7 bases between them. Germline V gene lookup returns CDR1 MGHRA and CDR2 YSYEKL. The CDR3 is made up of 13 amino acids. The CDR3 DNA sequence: TGCGCCAGCAGCCAAGTGGGGAGTCAGCCCCAGCATTTT. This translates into CASSQVGSQPQHF.

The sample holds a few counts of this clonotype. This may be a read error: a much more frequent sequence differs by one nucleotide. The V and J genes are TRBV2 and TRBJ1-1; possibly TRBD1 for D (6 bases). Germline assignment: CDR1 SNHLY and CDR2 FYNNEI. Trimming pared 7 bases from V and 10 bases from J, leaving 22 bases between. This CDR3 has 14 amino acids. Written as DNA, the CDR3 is TGTGCCAGCATTGACCTAAGGGCCAGGGGACGAGCTTTCTTT. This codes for CASIDLRARGRAFF.

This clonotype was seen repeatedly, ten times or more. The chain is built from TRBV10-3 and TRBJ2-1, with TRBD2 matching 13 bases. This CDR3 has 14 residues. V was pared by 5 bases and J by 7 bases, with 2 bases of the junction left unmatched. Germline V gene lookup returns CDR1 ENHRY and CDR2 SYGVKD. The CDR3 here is CAISWTSGSNEQFF. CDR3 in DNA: TGTGCCATCAGTTGGACTAGCGGGAGTAATGAGCAGTTCTTC.

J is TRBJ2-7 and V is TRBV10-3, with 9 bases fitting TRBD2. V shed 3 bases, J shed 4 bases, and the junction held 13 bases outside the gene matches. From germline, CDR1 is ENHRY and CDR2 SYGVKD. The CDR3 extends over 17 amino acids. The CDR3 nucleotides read TGTGCCATCAGTGATGTTGTGACTAGCGGTTTTTTTTACGAGCAGTACTTC. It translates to CAISDVVTSGFFYEQYF.

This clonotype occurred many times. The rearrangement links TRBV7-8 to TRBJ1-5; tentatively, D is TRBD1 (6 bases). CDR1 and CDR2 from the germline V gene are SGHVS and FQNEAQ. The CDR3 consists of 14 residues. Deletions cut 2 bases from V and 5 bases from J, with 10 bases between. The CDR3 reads CASSLQGRDQPQHF. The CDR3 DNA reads TGTGCCAGCAGCTTACAGGGGAGAGATCAGCCCCAGCATTTT.